The sequence of this T cell receptor (beta chain) was determined in a study of cytomegalovirus exposure and HLA in healthy donors. The CDR3 covers 15 residues. With 4 bases removed from V and 6 bases from J, the gap between germline ends came to 19 bases. Per germline, CDR1 SGHKS and CDR2 YYEKEE (reference sequence). Researchers ran the PCR with 60 Vbeta and 13 Jbeta primers. Using immunoSEQ multiplex PCR, the repertoire was profiled, and TCRdb retains in-frame clones only, with some absent. The profile shows 150,000 to 200,000 clones, roughly 83% of them singletons. This receptor was obtained from a boy younger than 18 in good health and CMV-seronegative. The gene calls are TRBV5-5 and TRBJ1-2, with no clear D. The sequenced material came from PBMCs. Written as DNA, the CDR3 is TGTGCCAGCAGCCTGGTGGCGGTCGAGTTCGATGGCTACACCTTC. Translated: CASSLVAVEFDGYTF.